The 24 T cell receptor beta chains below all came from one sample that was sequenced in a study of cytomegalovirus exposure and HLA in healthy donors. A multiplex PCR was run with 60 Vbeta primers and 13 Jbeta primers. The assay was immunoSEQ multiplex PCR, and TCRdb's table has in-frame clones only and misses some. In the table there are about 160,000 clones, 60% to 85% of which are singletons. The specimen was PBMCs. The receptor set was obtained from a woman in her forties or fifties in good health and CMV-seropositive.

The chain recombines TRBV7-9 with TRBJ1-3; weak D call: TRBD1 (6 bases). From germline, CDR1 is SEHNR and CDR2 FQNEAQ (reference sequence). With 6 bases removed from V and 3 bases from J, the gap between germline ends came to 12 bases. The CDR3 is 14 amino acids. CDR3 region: CASRSDRIGNTIYF. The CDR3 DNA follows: TGTGCCAGCAGGTCAGACAGGATTGGAAACACCATATATTTT.

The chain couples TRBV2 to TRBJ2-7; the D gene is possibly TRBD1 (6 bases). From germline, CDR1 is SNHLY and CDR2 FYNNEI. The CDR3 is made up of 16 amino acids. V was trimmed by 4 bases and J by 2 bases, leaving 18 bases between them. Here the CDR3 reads CASSAAPWTDPYEQYF. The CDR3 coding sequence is TGTGCCAGCAGTGCCGCCCCTTGGACAGACCCCTACGAGCAGTACTTC.

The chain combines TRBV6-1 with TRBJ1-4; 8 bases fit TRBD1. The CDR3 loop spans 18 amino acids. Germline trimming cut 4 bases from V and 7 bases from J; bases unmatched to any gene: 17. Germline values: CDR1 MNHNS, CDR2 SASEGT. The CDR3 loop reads CASSAGGAGGWLGEKLFF. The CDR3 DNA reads TGTGCCAGCAGTGCGGGAGGAGCAGGGGGCTGGCTAGGTGAAAAACTGTTTTTT.

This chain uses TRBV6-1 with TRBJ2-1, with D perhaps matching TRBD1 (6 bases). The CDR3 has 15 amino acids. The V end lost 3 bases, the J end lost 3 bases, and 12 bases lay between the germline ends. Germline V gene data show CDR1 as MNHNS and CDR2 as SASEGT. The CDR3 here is CASSENRAGYNEQFF. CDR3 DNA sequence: TGTGCCAGCAGTGAGAACAGGGCCGGCTACAATGAGCAGTTCTTC.

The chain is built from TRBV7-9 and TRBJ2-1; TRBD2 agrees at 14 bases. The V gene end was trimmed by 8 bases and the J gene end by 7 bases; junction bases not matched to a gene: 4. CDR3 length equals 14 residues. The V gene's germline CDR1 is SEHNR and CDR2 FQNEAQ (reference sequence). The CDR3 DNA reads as TGTGCCAGCGAGGGACTAGCGGGGGTGAATGAGCAGTTCTTC. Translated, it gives CASEGLAGVNEQFF.

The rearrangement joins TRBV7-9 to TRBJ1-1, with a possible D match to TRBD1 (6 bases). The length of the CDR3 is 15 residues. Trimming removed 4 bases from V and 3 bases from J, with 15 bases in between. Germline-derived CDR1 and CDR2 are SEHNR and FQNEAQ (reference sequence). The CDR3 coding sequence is TGTGCCAGCAGCTCCGGCCAGGGGCGGGACACTGAAGCTTTCTTT. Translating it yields CASSSGQGRDTEAFF.

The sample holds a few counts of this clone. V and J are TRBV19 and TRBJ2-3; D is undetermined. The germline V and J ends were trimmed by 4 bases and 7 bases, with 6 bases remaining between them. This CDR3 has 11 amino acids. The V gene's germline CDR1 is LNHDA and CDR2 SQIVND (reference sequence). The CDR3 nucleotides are TGTGCCAGTAGTAACAGTTATACGCAGTATTTT. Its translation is CASSNSYTQYF. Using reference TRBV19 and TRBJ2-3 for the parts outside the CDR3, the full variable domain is DGGITQSPKYLFRKEGQNVTLSCEQNLNHDAMYWYRQDPGQGLRLIYYSQIVNDFQKGDIAEGYSVSREKKESFPLTVTSAQKNPTAFYLCASSNSYTQYFGPGTRLTVL.

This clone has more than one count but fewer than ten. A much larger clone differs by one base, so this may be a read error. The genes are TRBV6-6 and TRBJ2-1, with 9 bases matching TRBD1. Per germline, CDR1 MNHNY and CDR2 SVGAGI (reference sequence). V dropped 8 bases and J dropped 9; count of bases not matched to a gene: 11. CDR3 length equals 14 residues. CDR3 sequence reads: CASGLGQGTSEQFF. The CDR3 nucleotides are TGTGCCAGCGGACTGGGACAGGGAACTAGTGAGCAGTTCTTC.

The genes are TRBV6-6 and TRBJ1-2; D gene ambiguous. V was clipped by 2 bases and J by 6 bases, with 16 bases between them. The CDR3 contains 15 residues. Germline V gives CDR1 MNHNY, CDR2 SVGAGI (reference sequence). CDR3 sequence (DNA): TGTGCCAGCAGTTACCCCCAGGCTGGGTTCGATGGCTACACCTTC. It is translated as CASSYPQAGFDGYTF.

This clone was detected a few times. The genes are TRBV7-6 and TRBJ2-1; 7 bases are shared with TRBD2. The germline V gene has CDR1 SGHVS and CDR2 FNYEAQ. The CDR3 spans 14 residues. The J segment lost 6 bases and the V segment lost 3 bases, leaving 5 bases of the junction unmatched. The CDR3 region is CASSFSGPFNEQFF. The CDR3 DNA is TGTGCCAGCAGCTTTAGCGGGCCCTTCAATGAGCAGTTCTTC.

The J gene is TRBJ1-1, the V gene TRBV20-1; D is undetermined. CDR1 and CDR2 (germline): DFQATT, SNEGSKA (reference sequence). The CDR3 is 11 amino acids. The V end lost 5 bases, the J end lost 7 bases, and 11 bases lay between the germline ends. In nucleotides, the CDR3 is TGCAGTGCTGCCCTCGGGAGTGAAGCTTTCTTT. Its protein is CSAALGSEAFF.

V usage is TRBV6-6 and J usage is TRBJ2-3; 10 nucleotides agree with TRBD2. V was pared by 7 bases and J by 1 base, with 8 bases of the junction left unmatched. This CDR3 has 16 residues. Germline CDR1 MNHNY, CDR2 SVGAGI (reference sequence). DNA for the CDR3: TGTGCCAGCAATTCGATGGGGACTAGCGGCACAGATACGCAGTATTTT. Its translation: CASNSMGTSGTDTQYF.

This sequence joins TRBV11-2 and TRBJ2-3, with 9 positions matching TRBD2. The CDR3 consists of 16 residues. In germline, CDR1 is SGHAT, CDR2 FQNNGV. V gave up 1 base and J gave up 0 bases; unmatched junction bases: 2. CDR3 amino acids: CASSLGLAASTDTQYF. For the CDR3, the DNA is TGTGCCAGCAGCTTAGGACTAGCGGCGAGCACAGATACGCAGTATTTT.

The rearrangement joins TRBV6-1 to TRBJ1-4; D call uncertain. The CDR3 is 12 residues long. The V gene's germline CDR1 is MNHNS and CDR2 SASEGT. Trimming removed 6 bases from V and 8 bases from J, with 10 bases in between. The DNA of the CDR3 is TGTGCCAGCAGCGCCCCGGGGGAAAAACTGTTTTTT. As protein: CASSAPGEKLFF.

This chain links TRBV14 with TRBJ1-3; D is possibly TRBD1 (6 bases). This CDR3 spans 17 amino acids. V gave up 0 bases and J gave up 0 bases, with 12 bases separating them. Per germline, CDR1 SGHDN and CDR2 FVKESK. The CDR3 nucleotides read TGTGCCAGCAGCCAAGATCAGGGGACGGCCTCTGGAAACACCATATATTTT. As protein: CASSQDQGTASGNTIYF.

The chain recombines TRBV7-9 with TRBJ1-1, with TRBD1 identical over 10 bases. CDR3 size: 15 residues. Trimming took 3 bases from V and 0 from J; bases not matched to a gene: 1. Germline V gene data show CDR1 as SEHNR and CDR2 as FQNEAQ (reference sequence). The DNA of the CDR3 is TGTGCCAGCAGCTTGACAGGGGGCTTGAACACTGAAGCTTTCTTT. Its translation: CASSLTGGLNTEAFF.

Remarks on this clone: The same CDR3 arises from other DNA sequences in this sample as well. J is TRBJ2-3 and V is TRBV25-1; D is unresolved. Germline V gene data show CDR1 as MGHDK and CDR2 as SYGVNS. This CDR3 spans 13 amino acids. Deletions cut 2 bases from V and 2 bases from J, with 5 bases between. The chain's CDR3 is CASSETYTDTQYF. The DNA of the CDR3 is TGTGCCAGCAGTGAAACCTACACAGATACGCAGTATTTT.

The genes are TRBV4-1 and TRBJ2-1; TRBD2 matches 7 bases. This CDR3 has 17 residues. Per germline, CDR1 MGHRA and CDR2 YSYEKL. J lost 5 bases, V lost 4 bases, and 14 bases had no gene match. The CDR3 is CASSRSTGSGTHNEQFF. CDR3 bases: TGCGCCAGCAGCCGATCGACGGGAAGCGGGACCCACAATGAGCAGTTCTTC.

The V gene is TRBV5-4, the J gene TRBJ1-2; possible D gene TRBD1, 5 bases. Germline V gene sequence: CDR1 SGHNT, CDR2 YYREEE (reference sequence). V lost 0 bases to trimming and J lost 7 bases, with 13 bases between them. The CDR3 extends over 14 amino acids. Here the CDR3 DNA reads TGTGCCAGCAGCTTGGCGGGGGATAGTCCTGGCTACACCTTC. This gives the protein CASSLAGDSPGYTF.

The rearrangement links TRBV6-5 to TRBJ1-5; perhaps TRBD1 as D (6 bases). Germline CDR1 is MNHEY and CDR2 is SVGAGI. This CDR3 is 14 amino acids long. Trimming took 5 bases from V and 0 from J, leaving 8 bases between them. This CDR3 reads CASSRTVSNQPQHF. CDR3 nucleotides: TGTGCCAGCAGTCGGACAGTTAGCAATCAGCCCCAGCATTTT.

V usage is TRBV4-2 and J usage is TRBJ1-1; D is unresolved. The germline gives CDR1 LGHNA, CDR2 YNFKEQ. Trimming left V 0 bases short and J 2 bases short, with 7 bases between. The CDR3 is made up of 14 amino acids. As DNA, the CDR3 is TGTGCCAGCAGCCAAGATACAGTTAACACTGAAGCTTTCTTT. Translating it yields CASSQDTVNTEAFF.

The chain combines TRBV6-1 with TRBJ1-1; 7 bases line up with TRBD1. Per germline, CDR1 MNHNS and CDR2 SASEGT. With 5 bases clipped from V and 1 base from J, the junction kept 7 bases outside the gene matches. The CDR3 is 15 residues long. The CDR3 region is CASSWGTEQNTEAFF. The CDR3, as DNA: TGTGCCAGCAGTTGGGGGACAGAACAGAACACTGAAGCTTTCTTT.

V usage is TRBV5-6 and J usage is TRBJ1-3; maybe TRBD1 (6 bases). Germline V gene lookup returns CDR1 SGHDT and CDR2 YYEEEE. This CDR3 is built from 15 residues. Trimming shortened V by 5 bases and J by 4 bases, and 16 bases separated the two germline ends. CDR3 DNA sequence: TGTGCCAGCAGTTTAGGGGGTAAATCCGGAAACACCATATATTTT. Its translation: CASSLGGKSGNTIYF.

The CDR3 DNA reads TGTGCCAGCGGCGAGCAGGGTGGTAAATATGGCTACACCTTC. It is translated as CASGEQGGKYGYTF. V and J are TRBV6-5 and TRBJ1-2; possible D gene TRBD1, 5 bases. Trimming left V 8 bases short and J 5 bases short, with 18 bases between. Germline V lookup: CDR1 MNHEY, CDR2 SVGAGI. The CDR3 is 14 amino acids.